Here is one TCR beta chain with its context. The antigen is unknown. 60 Vbeta and 13 Jbeta primers were used in PCR. Measured with immunoSEQ multiplex PCR; TCRdb has only the in-frame clones, and not every one. In the table there are about 110,000 clones, around 72% of which are singletons. The data derive from a study of cytomegalovirus exposure and HLA in healthy donors. Notes on the study in general: Certain indistinguishable V segments, among them TRBV6-2 and TRBV6-3, were excluded. Some TCR beta chains (164 of them) were listed as cytomegalovirus-associated. When analyzed later, a missense DCLRE1C variant was found to be linked to TCR beta V- and J-gene trimming.

V was clipped by 5 bases and J by 1 base, with 5 bases between them. Germline lookup yields CDR1 SGHVS and CDR2 FNYEAQ. The CDR3 is 12 amino acids. Healthy bone marrow donors made up the donors. The V gene is TRBV7-6, the J gene TRBJ1-1; no definite D call. This sequence was found in a young man in good health and CMV-seronegative. The source material was PBMCs. The CDR3 DNA is TGTGCCAGCAGCCGAGGGAACACTGAAGCTTTCTTT. It is translated as CASSRGNTEAFF.